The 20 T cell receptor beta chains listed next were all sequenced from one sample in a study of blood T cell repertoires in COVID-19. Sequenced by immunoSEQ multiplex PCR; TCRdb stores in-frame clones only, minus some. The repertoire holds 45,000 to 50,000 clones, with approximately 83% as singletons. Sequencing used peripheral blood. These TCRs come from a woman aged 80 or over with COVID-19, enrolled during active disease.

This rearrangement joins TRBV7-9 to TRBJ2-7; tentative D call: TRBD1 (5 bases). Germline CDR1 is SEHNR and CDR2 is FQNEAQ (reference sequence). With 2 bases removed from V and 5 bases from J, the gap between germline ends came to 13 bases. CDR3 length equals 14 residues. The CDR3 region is CASSLKSRDHEQYF. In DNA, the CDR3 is TGTGCCAGCAGCTTAAAGAGCAGGGATCACGAGCAGTACTTC.

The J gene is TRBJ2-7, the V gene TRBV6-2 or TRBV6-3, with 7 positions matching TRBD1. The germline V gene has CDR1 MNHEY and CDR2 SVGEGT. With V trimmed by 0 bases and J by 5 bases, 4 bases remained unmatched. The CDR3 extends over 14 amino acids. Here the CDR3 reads CASSYSRGRDEQYF. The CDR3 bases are TGTGCCAGCAGTTACTCGAGGGGGCGGGACGAGCAGTACTTC.

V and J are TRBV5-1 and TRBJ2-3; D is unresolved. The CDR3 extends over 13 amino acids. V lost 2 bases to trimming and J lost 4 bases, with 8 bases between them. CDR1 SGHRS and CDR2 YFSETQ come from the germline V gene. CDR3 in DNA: TGCGCCAGCAGCTTCAATAGCCCAGATACGCAGTATTTT. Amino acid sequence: CASSFNSPDTQYF.

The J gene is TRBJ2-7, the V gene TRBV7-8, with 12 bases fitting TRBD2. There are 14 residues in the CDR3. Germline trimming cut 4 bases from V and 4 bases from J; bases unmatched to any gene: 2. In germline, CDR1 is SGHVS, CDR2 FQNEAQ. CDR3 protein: CASSSLAGGYEQYF. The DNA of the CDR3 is TGTGCCAGCAGCTCTCTAGCGGGGGGGTACGAGCAGTACTTC. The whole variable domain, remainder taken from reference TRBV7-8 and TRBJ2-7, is GAGVSQSPRYKVAKRGQDVALRCDPISGHVSLFWYQQALGQGPEFLTYFQNEAQLDKSGLPSDRFFAERPEGSVSTLKIQRTQQEDSAVYLCASSSLAGGYEQYFGPGTRLTVT.

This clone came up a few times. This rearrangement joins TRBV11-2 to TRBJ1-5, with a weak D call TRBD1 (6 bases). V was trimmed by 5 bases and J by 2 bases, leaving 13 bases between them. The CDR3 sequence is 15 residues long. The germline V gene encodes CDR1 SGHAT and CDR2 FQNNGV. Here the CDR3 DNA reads TGTGCCAGCAGCGTGGGGGCCCGGGGCAATCAGCCCCAGCATTTT. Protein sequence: CASSVGARGNQPQHF.

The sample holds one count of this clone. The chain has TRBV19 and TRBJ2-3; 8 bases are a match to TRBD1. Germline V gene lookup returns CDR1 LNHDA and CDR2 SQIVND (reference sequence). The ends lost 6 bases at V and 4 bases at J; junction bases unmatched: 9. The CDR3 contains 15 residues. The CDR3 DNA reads TGTGCCAGTAGGAAGACAGGGGATGGGGCAGATACGCAGTATTTT. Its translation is CASRKTGDGADTQYF.

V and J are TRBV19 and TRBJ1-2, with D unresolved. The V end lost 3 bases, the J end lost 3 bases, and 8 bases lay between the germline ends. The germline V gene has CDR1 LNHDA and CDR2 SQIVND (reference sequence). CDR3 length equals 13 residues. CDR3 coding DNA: TGTGCCAGTAGTATTGACGGGTACTATGGCTACACCTTC. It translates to CASSIDGYYGYTF.

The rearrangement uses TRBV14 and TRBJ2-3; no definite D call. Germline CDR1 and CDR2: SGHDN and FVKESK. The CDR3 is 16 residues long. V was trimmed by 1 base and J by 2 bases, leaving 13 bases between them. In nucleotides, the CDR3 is TGTGCCAGCAGCCAAGTAACTAACCTCTTCACAGATACGCAGTATTTT. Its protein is CASSQVTNLFTDTQYF.

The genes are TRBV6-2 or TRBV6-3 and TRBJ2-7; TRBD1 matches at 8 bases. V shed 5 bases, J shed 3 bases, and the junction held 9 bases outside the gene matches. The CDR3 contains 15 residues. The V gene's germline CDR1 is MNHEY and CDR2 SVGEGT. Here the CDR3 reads CASSLRQGRNYEQYF. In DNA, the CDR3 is TGTGCCAGCAGTCTACGACAGGGGCGAAACTACGAGCAGTACTTC.

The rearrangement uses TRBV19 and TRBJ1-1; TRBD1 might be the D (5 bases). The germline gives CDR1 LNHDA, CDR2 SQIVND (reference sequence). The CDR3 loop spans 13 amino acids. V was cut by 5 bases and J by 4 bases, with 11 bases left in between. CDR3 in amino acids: CASSPRAPTEAFF. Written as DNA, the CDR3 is TGTGCCAGTAGTCCCAGGGCGCCCACTGAAGCTTTCTTT.

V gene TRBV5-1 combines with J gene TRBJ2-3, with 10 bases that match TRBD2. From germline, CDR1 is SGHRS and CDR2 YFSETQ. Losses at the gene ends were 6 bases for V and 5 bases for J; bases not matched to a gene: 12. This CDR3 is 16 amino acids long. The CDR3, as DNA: TGCGCCAGCACCTCCGGTGAGCTAGCGGGAGTAGATACGCAGTATTTT. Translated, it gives CASTSGELAGVDTQYF.

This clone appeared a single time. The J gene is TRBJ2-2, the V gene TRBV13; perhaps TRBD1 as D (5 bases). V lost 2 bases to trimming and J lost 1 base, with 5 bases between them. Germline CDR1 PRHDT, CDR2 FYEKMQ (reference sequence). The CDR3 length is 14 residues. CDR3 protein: CASSLTGNTGELFF. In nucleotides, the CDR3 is TGTGCCAGCAGCTTAACAGGGAACACCGGGGAGCTGTTTTTT.

CDR3 nucleotide sequence: TGTGCCAGCAGTGACACTAGCGGGGCCTACGAGCAGTACTTC. This translates into CASSDTSGAYEQYF. The chain links TRBV6-1 to TRBJ2-7; 10 bases match TRBD2. Germline V gives CDR1 MNHNS, CDR2 SASEGT. Trimming cost V 3 bases and J 2 bases; bases outside gene matches: 1. The length of the CDR3 is 14 residues.

CDR3 bases: TGTGCCAGCACCCTCCGCGGGGCCTCCTACGAGCAGTACTTC. Translated: CASTLRGASYEQYF. The chain couples TRBV7-2 to TRBJ2-7; TRBD2 might be the D (6 bases). The CDR3 is 14 amino acids. Germline CDR1 reads SGHTA; CDR2 reads FQGNSA. V lost 7 bases, J lost 0 bases, and 13 bases lay in between.

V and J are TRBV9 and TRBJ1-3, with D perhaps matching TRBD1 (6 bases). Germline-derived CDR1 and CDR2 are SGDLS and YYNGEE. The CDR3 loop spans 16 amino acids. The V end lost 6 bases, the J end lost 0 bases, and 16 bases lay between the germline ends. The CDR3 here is CASTLGDIRSGNTIYF. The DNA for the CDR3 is TGTGCCAGCACCTTAGGGGACATTCGCTCTGGAAACACCATATATTTT.

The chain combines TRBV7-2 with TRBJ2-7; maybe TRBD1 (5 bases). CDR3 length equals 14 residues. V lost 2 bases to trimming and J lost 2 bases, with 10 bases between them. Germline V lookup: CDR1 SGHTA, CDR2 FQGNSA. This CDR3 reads CASSLWTRAYEQYF. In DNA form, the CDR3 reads TGTGCCAGCAGCTTATGGACCAGGGCCTACGAGCAGTACTTC.

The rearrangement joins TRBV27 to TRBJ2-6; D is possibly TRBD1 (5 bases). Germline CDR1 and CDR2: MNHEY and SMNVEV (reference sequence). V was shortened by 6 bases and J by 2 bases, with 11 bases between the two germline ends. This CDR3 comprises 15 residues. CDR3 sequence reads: CASSFETAGANVLTF. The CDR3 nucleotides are TGTGCCAGCAGCTTCGAGACAGCTGGGGCCAACGTCCTGACTTTC. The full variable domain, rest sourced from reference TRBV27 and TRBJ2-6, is EAQVTQNPRYLITVTGKKLTVTCSQNMNHEYMSWYRQDPGLGLRQIYYSMNVEVTDKGDVPEGYKVSRKEKRNFPLILESPSPNQTSLYFCASSFETAGANVLTFGAGSRLTVL.

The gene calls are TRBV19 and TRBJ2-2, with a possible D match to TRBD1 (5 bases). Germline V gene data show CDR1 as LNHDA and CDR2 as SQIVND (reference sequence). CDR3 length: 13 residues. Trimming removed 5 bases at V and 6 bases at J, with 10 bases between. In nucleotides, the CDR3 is TGTGCCAGTAGTCAGGGTCCGGCCGGGGAGCTGTTTTTT. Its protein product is CASSQGPAGELFF.

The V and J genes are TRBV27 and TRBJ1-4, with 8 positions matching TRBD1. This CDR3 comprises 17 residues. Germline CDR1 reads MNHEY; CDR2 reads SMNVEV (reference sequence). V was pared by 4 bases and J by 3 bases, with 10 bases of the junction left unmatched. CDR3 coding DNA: TGTGCCAGCAGTTACCGGACAGGGACGTCGTCTAATGAAAAACTGTTTTTT. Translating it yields CASSYRTGTSSNEKLFF.

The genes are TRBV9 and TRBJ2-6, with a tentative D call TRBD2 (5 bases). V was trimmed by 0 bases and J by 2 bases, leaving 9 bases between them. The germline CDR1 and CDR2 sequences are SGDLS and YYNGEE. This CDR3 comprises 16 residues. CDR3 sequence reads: CASSVGEGAGANVLTF. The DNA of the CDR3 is TGTGCCAGCAGCGTAGGTGAGGGAGCTGGGGCCAACGTCCTGACTTTC.